Given below is one T cell receptor beta chain in context. Its specificity is not known. The sample is drawn from a study of T cells expressing NK-cell markers. Study-wide context: Eight donors were sequenced, seven testing HCMV-seropositive and one testing seronegative.

The length of the CDR3 is 12 residues. Regarding the study as a whole: Of the CD8+ T cells in more than five donors, roughly 1.0-7.5% belonged to dominant NKG2C+ clonotypes.

Scientists made TCR beta cDNA using 5'RACE template switching with UMIs. TCRdb processed the 5' RACE reads again and assigns one entry to each CDR3 protein, with no DNA. This repertoire includes 350,000 to 450,000 distinct CDR3 sequences. This clonotype was sampled from a man aged 18-75 years in good health. The chain employs TRBV12-3 or TRBV12-4 and TRBJ1-2. Sample: blood T cells: a sorted CD56 or NKG2C T cell subset, CD4+ or CD8+ T cells, or bulk PBMC T cells (not recorded which). The chain's CDR3 is CASSRGENGYTF.